The 19 T cell receptor beta chains reported below all come from one sample, sequenced in a study of cytomegalovirus exposure and HLA in healthy donors. Researchers ran the PCR with 60 Vbeta and 13 Jbeta primers. This table comes from immunoSEQ multiplex PCR, and its TCRdb copy is limited to in-frame clones, with some not included. The sample has approximately 170,000 clones, around 62% seen once. Input material: PBMCs. Source of these receptors: a man aged 40-49 years in good health and CMV-seronegative.

The V and J genes are TRBV6-1 and TRBJ1-6, with 9 bases aligning to TRBD1. The CDR3 covers 14 residues. V gave up 6 bases and J gave up 7 bases; unmatched junction bases: 4. CDR1 and CDR2 (germline): MNHNS, SASEGT. The CDR3 spells CASRPGQGNSPLHF. CDR3 nucleotides: TGTGCCAGCAGACCCGGACAGGGGAATTCACCCCTCCACTTT.

The CDR3 DNA reads TGTGCCAGCAGTACAGGACTAGCCCCTCCAGAGACCCAGTACTTC. This codes for CASSTGLAPPETQYF. The V call is TRBV7-2, the J call TRBJ2-5; 8 bases fit TRBD2. The CDR3 spans 15 residues. Germline V lookup: CDR1 SGHTA, CDR2 FQGNSA. V was pared by 6 bases and J by 4 bases, with 10 bases of the junction left unmatched.

This chain joins TRBV9 and TRBJ2-2; 9 nucleotides align to TRBD1. Germline V gene lookup returns CDR1 SGDLS and CDR2 YYNGEE. V lost 0 bases and J lost 5; bases outside the gene matches: 8. The length of the CDR3 is 17 residues. The CDR3 nucleotides read TGTGCCAGCAGCGTAGACCCGGGACAGGGTTGGACCGGGGAGCTGTTTTTT. Residues: CASSVDPGQGWTGELFF. The variable domain in full, completed from reference TRBV9 and TRBJ2-2, reads DSGVTQTPKHLITATGQRVTLRCSPRSGDLSVYWYQQSLDQGLQFLIQYYNGEERAKGNILERFSAQQFPDLHSELNLSSLELGDSALYFCASSVDPGQGWTGELFFGEGSRLTVL.

As for this clone: Different DNA sequences within this sample yield the same CDR3. The chain recombines TRBV9 with TRBJ1-1; possibly TRBD1 for D (5 bases). This CDR3 region has 13 residues. Germline CDR1 reads SGDLS; CDR2 reads YYNGEE. Trimming pared 2 bases from V and 1 base from J, leaving 6 bases between. CDR3 nucleotide sequence: TGTGCCAGCAGCGTGACAGCGAACACTGAAGCTTTCTTT. This gives the protein CASSVTANTEAFF.

This clone was seen a handful of times. This chain connects TRBV5-1 to TRBJ1-1; tentative D call: TRBD1 (6 bases). From germline, CDR1 is SGHRS and CDR2 YFSETQ. V was clipped by 0 bases and J by 2 bases, with 11 bases between them. The CDR3 totals 15 residues. CDR3 nucleotide sequence: TGCGCCAGCAGCTTGGGACAGGCCCCTAACACTGAAGCTTTCTTT. Its translation is CASSLGQAPNTEAFF.

V is TRBV5-4 and J is TRBJ1-2, with 11 bases lining up with TRBD1. This CDR3 is built from 18 residues. Germline trimming cut 4 bases from V and 8 bases from J; bases unmatched to any gene: 19. Germline loops: CDR1 SGHNT, CDR2 YYREEE (reference sequence). The CDR3 here is CASSRIIYLKDRGQGYTF. The DNA for the CDR3 is TGTGCCAGCAGCCGTATTATTTATTTAAAGGACAGGGGGCAGGGCTACACCTTC.

V is TRBV7-9 and J is TRBJ2-2; maybe TRBD2 (6 bases). V was clipped by 3 bases and J by 5 bases, with 10 bases between them. This CDR3 has 14 amino acids. The germline V gene encodes CDR1 SEHNR and CDR2 FQNEAQ (reference sequence). CDR3 in DNA: TGTGCCAGCAGCTTTTTTCGGGAGACCGGGGAGCTGTTTTTT. Protein product: CASSFFRETGELFF. The whole variable domain, filled in from reference TRBV7-9 and TRBJ2-2, reads DTGVSQNPRHKITKRGQNVTFRCDPISEHNRLYWYRQTLGQGPEFLTYFQNEAQLEKSRLLSDRFSAERPKGSFSTLEIQRTEQGDSAMYLCASSFFRETGELFFGEGSRLTVL.

V is TRBV7-9 and J is TRBJ1-3; D gene ambiguous. The germline V gene has CDR1 SEHNR and CDR2 FQNEAQ (reference sequence). Trimming left V 1 base short and J 3 bases short, with 10 bases between. The CDR3 has 15 residues. The CDR3, as DNA: TGTGCCAGCAGCTTAGTAGGAGGGTTTGGAAACACCATATATTTT. Translating gives CASSLVGGFGNTIYF.

J is TRBJ1-4 and V is TRBV4-2, with 9 bases identical to TRBD1. Trimming took 4 bases from V and 4 from J; bases not matched to a gene: 1. CDR3 length: 14 residues. Germline V gives CDR1 LGHNA, CDR2 YNFKEQ. In DNA form, the CDR3 reads TGTGCCAGCAGCCTGACAGGGGGTAATGAAAAACTGTTTTTT. This translates into CASSLTGGNEKLFF.

This clone was seen a few times. This chain joins TRBV28 and TRBJ1-1; TRBD1 is a possible D gene (6 bases). The ends were cut back, 7 bases at V and 0 bases at J, with 12 bases in the middle. Germline V gene lookup returns CDR1 MDHEN and CDR2 SYDVKM. The CDR3 covers 14 residues. The CDR3 DNA reads TGTGCCAGCACCGAGACAGGAGTGAACACTGAAGCTTTCTTT. The encoded protein is CASTETGVNTEAFF.

The CDR3 loop is CASSLAGTYEQYF. As DNA, the CDR3 is TGTGCCAGCAGTTTGGCAGGGACCTACGAGCAGTACTTC. The V call is TRBV6-5, the J call TRBJ2-7; possible D gene TRBD1, 5 bases. Germline V lookup: CDR1 MNHEY, CDR2 SVGAGI. The length of the CDR3 is 13 residues. V lost 4 bases and J 2 bases, leaving 9 bases between the germline ends.

The rearrangement joins TRBV2 to TRBJ1-1, with 9 nucleotides matching TRBD1. Germline CDR1 and CDR2: SNHLY and FYNNEI. This CDR3 spans 15 amino acids. Trimming at V came to 6 bases and at J to 1 base, leaving 6 bases not matched to a gene. The DNA of the CDR3 is TGTGCCAGCAGAGCAGGGACAGGGAGGAACACTGAAGCTTTCTTT. It yields the protein CASRAGTGRNTEAFF. The whole variable domain, filled in from reference TRBV2 and TRBJ1-1, reads EPEVTQTPSHQVTQMGQEVILRCVPISNHLYFYWYRQILGQKVEFLVSFYNNEISEKSEIFDDQFSVERPDGSNFTLKIRSTKLEDSAMYFCASRAGTGRNTEAFFGQGTRLTVV.

This clone was recorded a few times. The gene calls are TRBV5-6 and TRBJ2-3, with 13 positions matching TRBD2. Per the germline V gene, CDR1 is SGHDT and CDR2 is YYEEEE. Trimming took 6 bases from V and 2 from J; bases not matched to a gene: 9. CDR3 length equals 17 residues. The CDR3 nucleotides read TGTGCCAGCACCCCTTGGGGACTAGCGGGGCACACAGATACGCAGTATTTT. Translation: CASTPWGLAGHTDTQYF.

The rearrangement joins TRBV9 to TRBJ2-1; tentative D call: TRBD2 (7 bases). This CDR3 is 17 amino acids long. The V end lost 0 bases, the J end lost 10 bases, and 23 bases lay between the germline ends. Germline lookup yields CDR1 SGDLS and CDR2 YYNGEE. The CDR3 loop is CASSVAAQGRTRGEQFF. The CDR3 bases are TGTGCCAGCAGCGTAGCTGCCCAGGGAAGGACTAGGGGGGAGCAGTTCTTC.

This clone appeared a few times. This rearrangement joins TRBV6-1 to TRBJ2-7; D remains unclear. CDR3 length equals 12 residues. The germline V gene has CDR1 MNHNS and CDR2 SASEGT. Trimming took off 7 bases at V and 3 bases at J, with 10 bases between the two ends. CDR3: CASNPNGYEQYF. The CDR3 bases are TGTGCCAGCAACCCGAACGGCTACGAGCAGTACTTC.

The chain uses TRBV5-6 and TRBJ2-5; TRBD1 matches at 7 bases. Germline V gene sequence: CDR1 SGHDT, CDR2 YYEEEE. CDR3 length equals 16 residues. The V segment lost 3 bases and the J segment 2 bases; nucleotides outside the gene matches: 10. CDR3 DNA sequence: TGTGCCAGCAGCTGGGTTCCCGGGACAGAACAAGAGACCCAGTACTTC. The encoded protein is CASSWVPGTEQETQYF.

This clone was counted only a few times. The J gene is TRBJ2-2, the V gene TRBV11-3; D perhaps matches TRBD2 (6 bases). CDR1 SGHNT and CDR2 YENEEA come from the germline V gene. CDR3 length: 14 residues. The germline V and J ends were trimmed by 6 bases and 4 bases, with 12 bases remaining between them. CDR3 coding DNA: TGTGCCAGCAGTTCGGGGGTGAGCACCGGGGAGCTGTTTTTT. It yields the protein CASSSGVSTGELFF. The whole variable domain, remainder taken from reference TRBV11-3 and TRBJ2-2, is EAGVVQSPRYKIIEKKQPVAFWCNPISGHNTLYWYLQNLGQGPELLIRYENEEAVDDSQLPKDRFSAERLKGVDSTLKIQPAELGDSAVYLCASSSGVSTGELFFGEGSRLTVL.

Of note for this clone: At one of its ends the junction is not consistent with the germline gene, which may arise from a read error. The rearrangement links TRBV7-9 to TRBJ1-4; TRBD1 aligns across 8 bases. The CDR3 totals 18 residues. Germline V gene sequence: CDR1 SEHNR, CDR2 FQNEAQ (reference sequence). CDR3 loop: CSSSSTPGQGPTNEKLFF. The CDR3 bases are TGTTCCAGCAGCTCGACCCCCGGACAGGGACCAACTAATGAAAAACTGTTTTTT.

This clone was counted only a few times. The chain recombines TRBV6-6 with TRBJ2-3; the D is unclear. Trimming took 4 bases from V and 1 from J, leaving 12 bases between them. Per germline, CDR1 MNHNY and CDR2 SVGAGI (reference sequence). This CDR3 is built from 15 residues. The CDR3 DNA sequence: TGTGCCAGCAGTTCGACTTCCCGGGGCACAGATACGCAGTATTTT. It encodes CASSSTSRGTDTQYF.